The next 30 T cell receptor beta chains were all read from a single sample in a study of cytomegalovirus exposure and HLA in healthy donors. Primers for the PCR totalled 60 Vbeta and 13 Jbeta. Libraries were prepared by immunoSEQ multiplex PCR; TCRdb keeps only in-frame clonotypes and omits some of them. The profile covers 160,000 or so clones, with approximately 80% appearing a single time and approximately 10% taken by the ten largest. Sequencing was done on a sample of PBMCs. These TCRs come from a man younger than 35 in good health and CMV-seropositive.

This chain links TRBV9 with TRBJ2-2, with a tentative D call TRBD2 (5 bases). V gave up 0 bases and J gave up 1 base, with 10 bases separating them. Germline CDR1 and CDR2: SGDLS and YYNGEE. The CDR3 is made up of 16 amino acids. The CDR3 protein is CASSVVSGMNTGELFF. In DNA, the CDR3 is TGTGCCAGCAGCGTAGTATCGGGGATGAACACCGGGGAGCTGTTTTTT.

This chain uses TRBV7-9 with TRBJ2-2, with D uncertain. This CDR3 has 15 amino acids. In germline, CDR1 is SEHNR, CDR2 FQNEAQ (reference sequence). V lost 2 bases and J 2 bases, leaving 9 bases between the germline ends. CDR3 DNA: TGTGCCAGCAGCTTAAGTAACACCAACACCGGGGAGCTGTTTTTT. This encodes CASSLSNTNTGELFF.

The CDR3 region has the DNA TGTGCCAGCAGGTCCGGGGGGGCCAGCAATCAGCCCCAGCATTTT. This gives the protein CASRSGGASNQPQHF. This chain links TRBV6-5 with TRBJ1-5; weak D call: TRBD1 (6 bases). In germline, CDR1 is MNHEY, CDR2 SVGAGI. Trimming cost V 6 bases and J 1 base, with 13 bases left between them. CDR3 size: 15 residues.

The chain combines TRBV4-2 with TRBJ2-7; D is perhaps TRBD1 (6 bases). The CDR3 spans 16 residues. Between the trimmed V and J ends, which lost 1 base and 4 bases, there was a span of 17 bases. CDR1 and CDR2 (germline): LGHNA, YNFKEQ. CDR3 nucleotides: TGTGCCAGCAGCCAAGGGTGGCAGGGGACGAATTACGAGCAGTACTTC. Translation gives CASSQGWQGTNYEQYF.

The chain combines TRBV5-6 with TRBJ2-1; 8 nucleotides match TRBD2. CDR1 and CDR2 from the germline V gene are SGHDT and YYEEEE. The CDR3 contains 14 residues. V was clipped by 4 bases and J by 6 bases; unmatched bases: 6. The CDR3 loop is CASSTGTRPNEQFF. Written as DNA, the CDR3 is TGTGCCAGCAGCACGGGGACTAGACCCAATGAGCAGTTCTTC.

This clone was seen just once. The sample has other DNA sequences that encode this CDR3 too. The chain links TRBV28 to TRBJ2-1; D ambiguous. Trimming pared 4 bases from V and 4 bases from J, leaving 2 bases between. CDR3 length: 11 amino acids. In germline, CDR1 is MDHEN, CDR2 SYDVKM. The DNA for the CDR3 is TGTGCCAGCAGTTCTTACAATGAGCAGTTCTTC. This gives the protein CASSSYNEQFF.

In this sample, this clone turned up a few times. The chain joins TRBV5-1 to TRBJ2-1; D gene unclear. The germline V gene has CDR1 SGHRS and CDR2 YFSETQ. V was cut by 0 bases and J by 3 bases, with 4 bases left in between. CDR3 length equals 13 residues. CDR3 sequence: CASSLGLYNEQFF. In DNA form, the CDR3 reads TGCGCCAGCAGCTTGGGACTCTACAATGAGCAGTTCTTC.

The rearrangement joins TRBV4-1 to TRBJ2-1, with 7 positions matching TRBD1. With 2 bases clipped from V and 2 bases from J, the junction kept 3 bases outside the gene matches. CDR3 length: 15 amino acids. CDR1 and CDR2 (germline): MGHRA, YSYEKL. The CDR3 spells CASSQLGTAYNEQFF. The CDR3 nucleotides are TGCGCCAGCAGCCAATTGGGGACAGCCTACAATGAGCAGTTCTTC.

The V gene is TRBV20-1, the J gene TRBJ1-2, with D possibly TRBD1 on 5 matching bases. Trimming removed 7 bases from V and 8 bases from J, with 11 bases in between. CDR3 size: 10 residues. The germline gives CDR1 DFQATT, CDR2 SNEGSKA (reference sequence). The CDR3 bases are TGCAGTGTCTGGGGGGGAGGCTACACCTTC. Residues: CSVWGGGYTF.

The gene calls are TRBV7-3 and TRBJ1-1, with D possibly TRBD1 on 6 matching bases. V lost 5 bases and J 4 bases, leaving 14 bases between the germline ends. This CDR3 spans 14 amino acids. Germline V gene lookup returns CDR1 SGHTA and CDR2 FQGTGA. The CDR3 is CASSPTGNPTEAFF. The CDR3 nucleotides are TGTGCCAGCAGCCCCACAGGGAACCCCACTGAAGCTTTCTTT.

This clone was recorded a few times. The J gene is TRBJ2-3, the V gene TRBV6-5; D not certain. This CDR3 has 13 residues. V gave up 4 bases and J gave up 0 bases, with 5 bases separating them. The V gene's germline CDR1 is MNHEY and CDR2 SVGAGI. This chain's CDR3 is CASSLASTDTQYF. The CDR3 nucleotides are TGTGCCAGCAGTTTGGCAAGCACAGATACGCAGTATTTT.

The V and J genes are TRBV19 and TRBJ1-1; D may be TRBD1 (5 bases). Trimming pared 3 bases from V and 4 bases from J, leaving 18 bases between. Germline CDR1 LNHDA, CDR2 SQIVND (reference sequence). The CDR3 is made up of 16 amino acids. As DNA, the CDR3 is TGTGCCAGTAGTATTCGCGAAGAGCGGGGGGGCACTGAAGCTTTCTTT. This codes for CASSIREERGGTEAFF. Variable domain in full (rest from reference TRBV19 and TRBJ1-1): DGGITQSPKYLFRKEGQNVTLSCEQNLNHDAMYWYRQDPGQGLRLIYYSQIVNDFQKGDIAEGYSVSREKKESFPLTVTSAQKNPTAFYLCASSIREERGGTEAFFGQGTRLTVV.

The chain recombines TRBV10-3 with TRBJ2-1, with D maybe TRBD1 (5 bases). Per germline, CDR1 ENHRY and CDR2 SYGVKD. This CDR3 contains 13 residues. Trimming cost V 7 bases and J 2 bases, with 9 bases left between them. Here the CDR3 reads CAITRAAYNEQFF. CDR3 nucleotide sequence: TGTGCCATCACCAGGGCCGCCTACAATGAGCAGTTCTTC.

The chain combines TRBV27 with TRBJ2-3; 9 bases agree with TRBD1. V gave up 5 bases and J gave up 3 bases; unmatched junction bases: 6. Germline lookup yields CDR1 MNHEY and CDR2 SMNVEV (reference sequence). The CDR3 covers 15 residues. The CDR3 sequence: CASSRGDRETDTQYF. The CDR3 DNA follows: TGTGCCAGCAGTCGTGGGGACAGGGAAACAGATACGCAGTATTTT.

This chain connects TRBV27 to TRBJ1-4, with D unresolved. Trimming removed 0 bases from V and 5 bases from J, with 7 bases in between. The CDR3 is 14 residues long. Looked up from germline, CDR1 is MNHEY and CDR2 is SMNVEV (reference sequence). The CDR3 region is CASSLSRLNEKLFF. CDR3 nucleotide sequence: TGTGCCAGCAGTTTATCGCGTCTAAATGAAAAACTGTTTTTT.

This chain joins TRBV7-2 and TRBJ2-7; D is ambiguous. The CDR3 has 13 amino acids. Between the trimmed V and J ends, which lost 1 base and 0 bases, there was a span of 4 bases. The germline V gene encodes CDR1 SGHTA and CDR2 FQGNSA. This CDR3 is CASSLGPSYEQYF. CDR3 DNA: TGTGCCAGCAGCTTAGGGCCCTCCTACGAGCAGTACTTC. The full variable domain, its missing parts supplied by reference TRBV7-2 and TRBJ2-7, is GAGVSQSPSNKVTEKGKDVELRCDPISGHTALYWYRQSLGQGLEFLIYFQGNSAPDKSGLPSDRFSAERTGGSVSTLTIQRTQQEDSAVYLCASSLGPSYEQYFGPGTRLTVT.

The CDR3 here is CASSYRDRGRTEAFF. DNA for the CDR3: TGTGCCAGCAGTTACCGGGACAGGGGAAGAACTGAAGCTTTCTTT. The chain carries TRBV6-5 and TRBJ1-1, with 10 bases aligning to TRBD1. V shed 2 bases, J shed 5 bases, and the junction held 5 bases outside the gene matches. Germline V CDR1 and CDR2: MNHEY, SVGAGI. The CDR3 is 15 amino acids.

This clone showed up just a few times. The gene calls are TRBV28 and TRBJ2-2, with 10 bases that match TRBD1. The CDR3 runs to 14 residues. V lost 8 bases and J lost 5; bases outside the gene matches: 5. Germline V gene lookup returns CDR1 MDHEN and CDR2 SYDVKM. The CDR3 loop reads CASGDRGYTGELFF. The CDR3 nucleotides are TGTGCCAGCGGGGACAGGGGATATACCGGGGAGCTGTTTTTT.

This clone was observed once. The CDR3 DNA is TGTGCCAGCAGCCCAACTAGTGGGGGGGCCGGTGAGCAGTTCTTC. It is translated as CASSPTSGGAGEQFF. The chain uses TRBV7-3 and TRBJ2-1; TRBD2 is a possible D gene (7 bases). CDR3 length: 15 residues. Deletions cut 5 bases from V and 9 bases from J, with 20 bases between. CDR1 SGHTA and CDR2 FQGTGA come from the germline V gene.

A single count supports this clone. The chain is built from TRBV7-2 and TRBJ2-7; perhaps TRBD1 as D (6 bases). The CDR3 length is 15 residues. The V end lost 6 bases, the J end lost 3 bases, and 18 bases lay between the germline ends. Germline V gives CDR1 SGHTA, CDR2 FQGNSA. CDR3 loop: CASSFSIQGRYEQYF. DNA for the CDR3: TGTGCCAGCAGTTTTTCGATCCAGGGGCGCTACGAGCAGTACTTC.

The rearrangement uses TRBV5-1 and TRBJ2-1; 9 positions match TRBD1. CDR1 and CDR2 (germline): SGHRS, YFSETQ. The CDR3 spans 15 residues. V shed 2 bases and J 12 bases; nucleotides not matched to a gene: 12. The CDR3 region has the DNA TGCGCCAGCAGCTTCGGGACAGGGTCGGGGGGCGGGCAGTTCTTC. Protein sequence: CASSFGTGSGGGQFF.

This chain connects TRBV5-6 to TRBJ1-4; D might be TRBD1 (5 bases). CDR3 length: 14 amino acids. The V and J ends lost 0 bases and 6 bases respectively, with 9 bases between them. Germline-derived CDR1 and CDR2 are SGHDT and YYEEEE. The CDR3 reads CASSLGRRDEKLFF. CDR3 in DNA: TGTGCCAGCAGCTTGGGACGCAGGGATGAAAAACTGTTTTTT.

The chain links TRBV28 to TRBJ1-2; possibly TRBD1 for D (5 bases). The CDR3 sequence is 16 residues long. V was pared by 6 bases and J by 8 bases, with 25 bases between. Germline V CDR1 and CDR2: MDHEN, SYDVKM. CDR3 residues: CASSPEGATWVWGYTF. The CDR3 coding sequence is TGTGCCAGCAGCCCCGAAGGGGCCACCTGGGTTTGGGGCTACACCTTC.

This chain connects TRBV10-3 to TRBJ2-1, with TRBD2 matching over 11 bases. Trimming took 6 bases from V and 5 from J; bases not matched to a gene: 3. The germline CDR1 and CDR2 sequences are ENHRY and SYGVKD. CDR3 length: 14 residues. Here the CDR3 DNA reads TGTGCCATCAGCGGACTAGCGGGTCACAATGAGCAGTTCTTC. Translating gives CAISGLAGHNEQFF.

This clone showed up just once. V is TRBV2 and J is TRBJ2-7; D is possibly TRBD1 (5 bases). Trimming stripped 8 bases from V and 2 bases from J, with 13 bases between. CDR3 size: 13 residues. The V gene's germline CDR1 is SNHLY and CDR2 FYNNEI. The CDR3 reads CASLRTLTYEQYF. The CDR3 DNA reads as TGTGCCAGCCTCAGGACACTCACCTACGAGCAGTACTTC.

CDR3 nucleotide sequence: TGTGCCAGCAGTACATCCCATGGCTACACCTTC. The encoded protein is CASSTSHGYTF. The genes are TRBV28 and TRBJ1-2; D ambiguous. The V gene's germline CDR1 is MDHEN and CDR2 SYDVKM. This CDR3 region has 11 residues. V was trimmed by 5 bases and J by 6 bases, leaving 7 bases between them.

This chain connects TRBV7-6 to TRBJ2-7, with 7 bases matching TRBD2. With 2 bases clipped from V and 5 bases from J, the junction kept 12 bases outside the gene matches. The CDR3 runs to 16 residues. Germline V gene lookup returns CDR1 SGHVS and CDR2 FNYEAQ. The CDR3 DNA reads TGTGCCAGCAGCTTATCAATCAGCGGGATGGGTCACGAGCAGTACTTC. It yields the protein CASSLSISGMGHEQYF.

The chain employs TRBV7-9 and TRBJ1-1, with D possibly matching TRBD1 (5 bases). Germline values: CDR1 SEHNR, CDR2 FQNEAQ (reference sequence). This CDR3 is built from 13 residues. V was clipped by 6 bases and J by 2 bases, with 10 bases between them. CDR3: CASRLQENTEAFF. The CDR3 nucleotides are TGTGCCAGCAGGTTACAGGAAAACACTGAAGCTTTCTTT. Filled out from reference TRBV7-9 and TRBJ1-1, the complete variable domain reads DTGVSQNPRHKITKRGQNVTFRCDPISEHNRLYWYRQTLGQGPEFLTYFQNEAQLEKSRLLSDRFSAERPKGSFSTLEIQRTEQGDSAMYLCASRLQENTEAFFGQGTRLTVV.

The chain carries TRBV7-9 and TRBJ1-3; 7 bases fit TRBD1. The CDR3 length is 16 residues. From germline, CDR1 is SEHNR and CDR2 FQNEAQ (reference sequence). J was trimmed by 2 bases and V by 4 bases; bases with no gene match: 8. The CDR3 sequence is CASSSLTGEPGNTIYF. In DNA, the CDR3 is TGTGCCAGCAGCTCTTTAACAGGGGAGCCTGGAAACACCATATATTTT.

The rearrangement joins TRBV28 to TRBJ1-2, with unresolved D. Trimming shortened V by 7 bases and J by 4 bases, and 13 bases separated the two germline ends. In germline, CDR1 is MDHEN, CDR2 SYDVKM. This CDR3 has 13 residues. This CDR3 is CASNGILSYGYTF. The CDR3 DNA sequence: TGTGCCAGCAACGGGATTCTATCCTATGGCTACACCTTC.